This TCR beta chain was sequenced for a study of T cell responses to AZD1222 COVID-19 vaccine. Study-level results: Donors in the cohort were predominantly white British and more often female, and clonal diversity was possibly underestimated. Repertoire sampling occurred only after the peak T cell response. At 160-218 and 743-854, vaccine-associated CD4 TCRs were dominant, and they spanned spike.

Second-dose groups at about 4 or about 12 weeks were pooled. TCRdb's copy holds only in-frame clones and misses some; the assay was immunoSEQ multiplex PCR. The table lists about 120,000 clones, around 91% of them singletons. This clone has only one observation. Its target is not known. CDR1 is SGHTA, CDR2 FQGTGA, per germline. The CDR3 has 14 amino acids. With 3 bases removed from V and 4 bases from J, the gap between germline ends came to 11 bases. This specimen was peripheral blood, taken 28 days after the second AZD1222 dose. The clonotype was recovered from an adult who received the AZD1222 COVID-19 vaccine. The chain is built from TRBV7-3 and TRBJ2-3; weak D call: TRBD2 (7 bases). The CDR3 sequence: CASSFRGRADTQYF. In nucleotides, the CDR3 is TGTGCCAGCAGCTTTAGGGGGAGGGCAGATACGCAGTATTTT.